This entry features one TCR beta chain sequence. Only in-frame clones appear in the TCRdb table, and some are missing; sequencing was by immunoSEQ multiplex PCR. The data hold approximately 88,000 clones, with nearly 95% observed a single time. The data stem from a study of T cell changes during pregnancy in multiple sclerosis. The germline V gene has CDR1 MNHEY and CDR2 SMNVEV (reference sequence). V gave up 1 base and J gave up 2 bases, with 15 bases separating them. The CDR3 loop spans 17 amino acids. J is TRBJ2-1 and V is TRBV27; weak D call: TRBD2 (6 bases). The material was peripheral blood, obtained in the second trimester of pregnancy. The receptor was isolated from a female donor with multiple sclerosis, enrolled in a pregnancy study. The CDR3 DNA follows: TGTGCCAGCAGTTTATATTCCCCACTAGCCACCTACAATGAGCAGTTCTTC. It yields the protein CASSLYSPLATYNEQFF.